What follows are 16 T cell receptor beta chains derived from one specimen sequenced in a study of blood T cells in healthy people across ages. A sample-barcoded 5' primer and a J-beta primer mix were used in a second PCR of about 6 to 12 cycles. TCRdb passed the 5' RACE reads through MiXCR, listing each CDR3 protein once. The repertoire holds 450,000 to 700,000 distinct CDR3 sequences, 27% seen once, with around a sixth in the top ten. Sample: blood. These receptor sequences come from a woman aged 70-85 years in good health.

V gene TRBV12-3 or TRBV12-4 combines with J gene TRBJ1-6; weak D call: TRBD1 (5 bases). The CDR3 runs to 14 residues. With 1 base removed from V and 10 bases from J, the gap between germline ends came to 11 bases. In DNA, the CDR3 is TGTGCCAGCAGTTTAGGGGGCGGGGGGTCACCCCTCCACTTT. It encodes CASSLGGGGSPLHF.

The chain is built from TRBV12-3 or TRBV12-4 and TRBJ2-5, with 9 positions matching TRBD2. The end of the DNA fits TRBJ2-1 better, so the J call may be wrong. The CDR3 length is 16 residues. The CDR3 here is CASSLSRGGNNNEQFF. CDR3 DNA: TGTGCCAGCAGTTTATCGCGGGGGGGGAATAACAATGAGCAGTTCTTC.

This clonotype turned up a few times. The CDR3 nucleotides read TGTGCCAGCATGATGGGGGGGGATCAAGAGACCCAGTACTTC. Its protein is CASMMGGDQETQYF. This rearrangement joins TRBV2 to TRBJ2-5, with 7 bases matching TRBD2. The CDR3 is 14 residues long. CDR1 is SNHLY and CDR2 is FYNNEI in the germline V gene. V shed 7 bases, J shed 2 bases, and the junction held 7 bases outside the gene matches.

The rearrangement uses TRBV6-5 and TRBJ2-3, with D possibly being TRBD2 (6 bases). The germline CDR1 and CDR2 sequences are MNHEY and SVGAGI. This CDR3 is 15 amino acids long. V lost 7 bases and J lost 0, with 14 bases in between. The chain's CDR3 is CASKEGASSTDTQYF. CDR3 bases: TGTGCCAGCAAGGAGGGAGCGTCTAGCACAGATACGCAGTATTTT.

The chain carries TRBV29-1 and TRBJ2-7, with a possible D match to TRBD2 (5 bases). Germline V gene sequence: CDR1 SQVTM, CDR2 ANQGSEA. The CDR3 spans 11 residues. V was shortened by 5 bases and J by 7 bases, with 12 bases between the two germline ends. Here the CDR3 DNA reads TGCAGCGTTCAGTTCTCGGGGGAGCAGTACTTC. Translation: CSVQFSGEQYF.

This clonotype has a handful of counts. The rearrangement uses TRBV20-1 and TRBJ1-3; D is uncertain. Germline CDR1 reads DFQATT; CDR2 reads SNEGSKA (reference sequence). This CDR3 has 13 amino acids. The V and J ends lost 6 bases and 0 bases respectively, with 9 bases between them. Here the CDR3 reads CSAKAYSGNTIYF. DNA for the CDR3: TGCAGTGCGAAAGCCTACTCTGGAAACACCATATATTTT.

This rearrangement joins TRBV12-3 or TRBV12-4 to TRBJ1-2; weak D call: TRBD1 (5 bases). This CDR3 has 15 residues. V was cut by 5 bases and J by 8 bases, with 21 bases left in between. CDR3 residues: CASSLSGSSAGGYTF. CDR3 DNA: TGTGCCAGCAGTCTATCAGGGTCCAGTGCAGGGGGCTACACCTTC.

V gene TRBV12-3 or TRBV12-4 combines with J gene TRBJ1-1; no definite D call. V lost 10 bases and J lost 2, with 5 bases in between. The CDR3 consists of 10 residues. The CDR3, as DNA: TGTGCCATTGCCAACACTGAAGCTTTCTTT. Amino acid sequence: CAIANTEAFF.

The V and J genes are TRBV5-1 and TRBJ2-3; D possibly uses TRBD1 or TRBD2 (6 bases each). This CDR3 has 14 amino acids. Germline V lookup: CDR1 SGHRS, CDR2 YFSETQ. V lost 5 bases to trimming and J lost 6 bases, with 16 bases between them. CDR3 coding DNA: TGCGCCAGCAGAGGACCGGGGGCTTGGGATACGCAGTATTTT. It is translated as CASRGPGAWDTQYF.

This chain uses TRBV5-1 with TRBJ1-1; D is undetermined. The CDR3 runs to 13 residues. Trimming left V 5 bases short and J 6 bases short, with 14 bases between. Per the germline V gene, CDR1 is SGHRS and CDR2 is YFSETQ. The CDR3 nucleotides are TGCGCCAGCAGAGCCGGGTCAAGTGCTGAAGCTTTCTTT. It is translated as CASRAGSSAEAFF.

This rearrangement joins TRBV4-1 to TRBJ2-4; D gene unclear. Between the trimmed V and J ends, which lost 1 base and 2 bases, there was a span of 15 bases. CDR3 size: 17 residues. The germline gives CDR1 MGHRA, CDR2 YSYEKL. The CDR3 reads CASSQGVIGRTKNIQYF. Written as DNA, the CDR3 is TGCGCCAGCAGCCAAGGGGTTATCGGCAGAACCAAAAACATTCAGTACTTC.

This clonotype was observed at least ten times. V is TRBV6-2 or TRBV6-3 and J is TRBJ1-2, with D possibly matching TRBD1 (5 bases). Germline V gene lookup returns CDR1 MNHEY and CDR2 SVGEGT. V was trimmed by 2 bases and J by 7 bases, leaving 11 bases between them. The CDR3 spans 13 residues. The CDR3 nucleotides read TGTGCCAGCAGTTACATCGGGGCAAGTGGCTACACCTTC. It yields the protein CASSYIGASGYTF.

This clonotype was found a few times. The chain is built from TRBV7-2 and TRBJ1-2, with 9 bases fitting TRBD1. With 1 base clipped from V and 8 bases from J, the junction kept 2 bases outside the gene matches. Looked up from germline, CDR1 is SGHTA and CDR2 is FQGNSA. This CDR3 is built from 13 residues. CDR3 nucleotides: TGTGCCAGCAGCTTAGACAGGGGGCAAGGCTACACCTTC. Protein sequence: CASSLDRGQGYTF.

This clonotype was detected a few times. The J gene is TRBJ1-5, the V gene TRBV20-1; D ambiguous. The CDR3 runs 13 residues. Per the germline V gene, CDR1 is DFQATT and CDR2 is SNEGSKA (reference sequence). The ends were cut back, 6 bases at V and 4 bases at J, with 13 bases in the middle. CDR3 in DNA: TGCAGTGCGACCATAGGGTTGAATCAGCCCCAGCATTTT. Encoded protein: CSATIGLNQPQHF.

This clonotype showed up just a few times. The chain links TRBV20-1 to TRBJ2-7, with a weak D call TRBD2 (6 bases). CDR3 length: 15 residues. The germline CDR1 and CDR2 sequences are DFQATT and SNEGSKA (reference sequence). CDR3 nucleotide sequence: TGCAGCGCACTCGACCCGCGGGGCGTCTCCTACGAGCAGTACTTC. Translation gives CSALDPRGVSYEQYF.

This chain uses TRBV11-2 with TRBJ2-6; the match to TRBD1 covers 12 bases. Germline-derived CDR1 and CDR2 are SGHAT and FQNNGV. There are 21 residues in the CDR3. The V segment lost 0 bases and the J segment 0 bases; nucleotides outside the gene matches: 9. CDR3 in amino acids: CASSLDLGTGGGNSGANVLTF. In DNA, the CDR3 is TGTGCCAGCAGCTTAGATCTCGGGACAGGGGGCGGTAACTCTGGGGCCAACGTCCTGACTTTC.